Below, 20 T cell receptor beta chains from the same sample are listed, as sequenced in a study of shared clonotypes between healthy human individuals. The data were produced by immunoSEQ multiplex PCR, yet TCRdb's version contains in-frame clones alone and is incomplete. The table includes around 1.9 million clones, more than 85% detected once. Naive-designated CD8 cells lacked CD45RO, were positively enriched for CCR7, and omitted terminally differentiated effector memory CD45RA+ cells. The sequenced material came from naive CD8+ T cells from PBMCs. All receptors come from a man aged 18 to 30 in good health. Some clones in this sample may be carry-over from other donors' samples.

The count of this clone is one. This chain links TRBV5-4 with TRBJ2-1, with D possibly matching TRBD2 (6 bases). The length of the CDR3 is 14 residues. Germline CDR1 reads SGHNT; CDR2 reads YYREEE (reference sequence). With 2 bases removed from V and 6 bases from J, the gap between germline ends came to 12 bases. The CDR3 loop is CASSFIGGPNEQFF. In nucleotides, the CDR3 is TGTGCCAGCAGCTTTATCGGGGGACCCAATGAGCAGTTCTTC. The complete variable domain, with remaining parts taken from reference TRBV5-4 and TRBJ2-1, reads ETGVTQSPTHLIKTRGQQVTLRCSSQSGHNTVSWYQQALGQGPQFIFQYYREEENGRGNFPPRFSGLQFPNYSSELNVNALELDDSALYLCASSFIGGPNEQFFGPGTRLTVL.

The genes are TRBV7-9 and TRBJ2-7, with D uncertain. The CDR3 totals 11 residues. V was cut by 2 bases and J by 7 bases, with 6 bases left in between. Per germline, CDR1 SEHNR and CDR2 FQNEAQ (reference sequence). CDR3 DNA: TGTGCCAGCAGCTTAAAATCGGAGCAGTACTTC. Encoded protein: CASSLKSEQYF. The full variable domain, completed using reference TRBV7-9 and TRBJ2-7, is DTGVSQNPRHKITKRGQNVTFRCDPISEHNRLYWYRQTLGQGPEFLTYFQNEAQLEKSRLLSDRFSAERPKGSFSTLEIQRTEQGDSAMYLCASSLKSEQYFGPGTRLTVT.

The gene calls are TRBV27 and TRBJ1-1, with D hard to call. V gave up 3 bases and J gave up 1 base, with 18 bases separating them. Germline V gene lookup returns CDR1 MNHEY and CDR2 SMNVEV (reference sequence). There are 17 residues in the CDR3. The CDR3 protein is CASSLLQVRGANTEAFF. In DNA form, the CDR3 reads TGTGCCAGCAGTTTGTTGCAAGTGCGAGGTGCGAACACTGAAGCTTTCTTT.

This clone has only one observation. V usage is TRBV30 and J usage is TRBJ2-1, with TRBD1 matching 7 bases. V trimming: 3 bases; J trimming: 9 bases; junction bases outside the gene matches: 2. The CDR3 contains 11 residues. The germline CDR1 and CDR2 sequences are GTSNPN and SVGIG (reference sequence). CDR3 sequence reads: CAWRAGGEQFF. In DNA form, the CDR3 reads TGTGCCTGGAGGGCAGGGGGTGAGCAGTTCTTC.

The J gene is TRBJ2-7, the V gene TRBV7-9; 7 nucleotides match TRBD1. The CDR3 has 15 amino acids. Germline trimming cut 6 bases from V and 0 bases from J; bases unmatched to any gene: 8. CDR1 and CDR2 (germline): SEHNR, FQNEAQ (reference sequence). The CDR3 protein is CASSPGTEGSYEQYF. CDR3 nucleotides: TGTGCCAGCAGTCCCGGGACAGAAGGCTCCTACGAGCAGTACTTC.

This clone has just one count. The rearrangement uses TRBV5-1 and TRBJ2-7, with 8 nucleotides matching TRBD1. The junction had 7 bases not matched to a gene; V was cut back by 2 bases and J by 3 bases. CDR3 length: 15 residues. Germline lookup yields CDR1 SGHRS and CDR2 YFSETQ. In nucleotides, the CDR3 is TGCGCCAGCAGCTTCGCAGGGGGCCTTTTCTACGAGCAGTACTTC. Translated: CASSFAGGLFYEQYF.

Of note for this clone: Different DNA sequences within this sample yield the same CDR3. CDR3 bases: TGTGCCAGCAGCGTCGTGGCAGGCGGAAACTATGGCTACACCTTC. Its protein product is CASSVVAGGNYGYTF. The V call is TRBV9, the J call TRBJ1-2; no definite D call. CDR1 is SGDLS, CDR2 YYNGEE, per germline. Trimming shortened V by 2 bases and J by 2 bases, and 13 bases separated the two germline ends. The CDR3 length is 15 residues.

In the case of this clone: Other nucleotide sequences from this sample produce the same CDR3. The V call is TRBV27, the J call TRBJ1-5; a possible D gene is TRBD1 (6 bases). Germline CDR1 is MNHEY and CDR2 is SMNVEV (reference sequence). The CDR3 has 14 amino acids. V gave up 2 bases and J gave up 5 bases, with 10 bases separating them. CDR3 residues: CASSLRQGYQPQHF. Written as DNA, the CDR3 is TGTGCCAGCAGTTTAAGGCAGGGGTATCAGCCCCAGCATTTT.

The count of this clone is one. The V call is TRBV15, the J call TRBJ1-3, with a possible D match to TRBD1 (5 bases). CDR3 length: 15 amino acids. V lost 5 bases, J lost 3 bases, and 14 bases lay in between. Germline CDR1 LNHNV, CDR2 YYDKDF (reference sequence). In DNA form, the CDR3 reads TGTGCCACCAGCGGAGGGACGGCAGTTGGAAACACCATATATTTT. This codes for CATSGGTAVGNTIYF.

The J gene is TRBJ2-2, the V gene TRBV9, with TRBD2 matching 7 bases. Unmatched junction bases numbered 16, after V lost 4 bases and J lost 4 bases. This CDR3 comprises 18 residues. Germline CDR1 and CDR2: SGDLS and YYNGEE. CDR3 sequence: CASSSLPVPGGLTGELFF. The CDR3 region has the DNA TGTGCCAGCAGCTCACTCCCGGTACCGGGAGGCCTCACCGGGGAGCTGTTTTTT.

This clone turned up a few times. V usage is TRBV6-1 and J usage is TRBJ1-4; 9 positions agree with TRBD1. Losses at the gene ends were 3 bases for V and 5 bases for J; bases not matched to a gene: 1. The germline gives CDR1 MNHNS, CDR2 SASEGT. The CDR3 totals 14 residues. The CDR3 coding sequence is TGTGCCAGCAGTGACGGGACAGGGAATGAAAAACTGTTTTTT. This codes for CASSDGTGNEKLFF.

The J gene is TRBJ1-6, the V gene TRBV4-1; D might be TRBD1 (5 bases). Germline V CDR1 and CDR2: MGHRA, YSYEKL. The CDR3 totals 14 residues. V lost 6 bases and J 7 bases, leaving 13 bases between the germline ends. DNA of the CDR3: TGCGCCAGCAGGTTCGGGACGGAGAATTCACCCCTCCACTTT. Residues: CASRFGTENSPLHF.

This sequence joins TRBV4-2 and TRBJ1-5; TRBD1 matches 7 bases. The CDR3 contains 20 residues. Losses at the gene ends were 0 bases for V and 5 bases for J; bases not matched to a gene: 19. Germline assignment: CDR1 LGHNA and CDR2 YNFKEQ. CDR3 residues: CASSQELVDETGRIYQPQHF. The CDR3 bases are TGTGCCAGCAGCCAAGAGCTGGTCGATGAGACAGGGAGGATATATCAGCCCCAGCATTTT.

CDR3: CASSFGPPGTNEKLFF. DNA for the CDR3: TGTGCCAGCAGCTTTGGCCCACCGGGAACTAATGAAAAACTGTTTTTT. The chain has TRBV7-8 and TRBJ1-4, with D unresolved. The CDR3 is 16 amino acids. Trimming took off 3 bases at V and 1 base at J, with 12 bases between the two ends. Germline V gives CDR1 SGHVS, CDR2 FQNEAQ.

The chain is built from TRBV27 and TRBJ2-2; 9 bases are shared with TRBD1. Germline values: CDR1 MNHEY, CDR2 SMNVEV (reference sequence). Trimming took 6 bases from V and 6 from J; bases not matched to a gene: 11. This CDR3 region has 16 residues. The CDR3 nucleotides are TGTGCCAGCAGACCTTCCGGGACAGGGAGCGCCGGGGAGCTGTTTTTT. Its translation is CASRPSGTGSAGELFF.

The chain couples TRBV6-6 to TRBJ1-2, with D unclear. CDR3 length: 14 amino acids. V gave up 0 bases and J gave up 5 bases, with 10 bases separating them. CDR1 and CDR2 from the germline V gene are MNHNY and SVGAGI (reference sequence). CDR3 region: CASSYSAELYGYTF. The CDR3 region has the DNA TGTGCCAGCAGTTACTCTGCAGAACTTTATGGCTACACCTTC.

The chain has TRBV6-5 and TRBJ2-1; D not resolved. The V end was cut by 5 bases, the J end by 7 bases, with 12 bases between. This CDR3 contains 13 residues. The germline V gene has CDR1 MNHEY and CDR2 SVGAGI. CDR3: CASSTPTRNEQFF. The CDR3, as DNA: TGTGCCAGCAGTACCCCGACGAGGAATGAGCAGTTCTTC.

The CDR3 bases are TGTGCCAGCAGCCCACGGGGCAACTCTGGAAACACCATATATTTT. As protein: CASSPRGNSGNTIYF. The gene calls are TRBV7-2 and TRBJ1-3; D perhaps matches TRBD1 (5 bases). CDR3 length: 15 residues. Germline V gene data show CDR1 as SGHTA and CDR2 as FQGNSA. Trimming left V 5 bases short and J 0 bases short, with 11 bases between.

The rearrangement joins TRBV6-4 to TRBJ1-2; 12 bases align to TRBD1. Germline trimming cut 0 bases from V and 8 bases from J; bases unmatched to any gene: 10. Germline lookup yields CDR1 MRHNA and CDR2 SNTAGT. The CDR3 runs to 17 residues. The CDR3 reads CASSDSRLGTGGGGYTF. The CDR3, as DNA: TGTGCCAGCAGTGACTCTCGTCTGGGGACAGGGGGCGGAGGCTACACCTTC.

This rearrangement joins TRBV29-1 to TRBJ1-2; D unresolved. Per germline, CDR1 SQVTM and CDR2 ANQGSEA. The CDR3 contains 12 residues. The V gene lost 5 bases and the J gene lost 4 bases, with 11 bases spanning the gap. The CDR3 bases are TGCAGCGTTCCAGGTCGGCTCTATGGCTACACCTTC. This sequence encodes CSVPGRLYGYTF.